A single T cell receptor (beta chain) is shown here with its context. Its specificity is not known. There are 13 residues in the CDR3. V lost 5 bases to trimming and J lost 8 bases; unmatched junction nucleotides: 8. CDR1 SGHTA and CDR2 FQGNSA come from the germline V gene. The data were taken from a study of beta chain features in type 1 diabetes. Across the whole study: Cell yields, age and gender were similar between patients and healthy donors. The examined sorted cells totaled under 120 million across samples. Study-wide points: It was not settled here whether HLA type affects TCRB rearrangement. In all four CD4+ subsets, TCRB CDR3 length was significantly, moderately reduced in type 1 diabetes.

Populations obtained by sorting all exceeded 98% purity. Every bit of the isolated RNA underwent reverse transcription, so sequencing read expressed TCRB transcripts. Data came from immunoSEQ multiplex PCR; TCRdb stores just in-frame clones and leaves some out. This sample yields some 350,000 clones, of which about 13% are seen a single time; around 0.016% belongs to the top ten. The rearrangement uses TRBV7-2 and TRBJ1-2; TRBD1 matches at 7 bases. Sequencing input: naive CD4+ T cells from blood. The TCR originated in a woman younger than 30 with type 1 diabetes. The CDR3 DNA sequence: TGTGCCAGCAGCACCAACTACAGGGGCGGCTACACCTTC. Its translation: CASSTNYRGGYTF.